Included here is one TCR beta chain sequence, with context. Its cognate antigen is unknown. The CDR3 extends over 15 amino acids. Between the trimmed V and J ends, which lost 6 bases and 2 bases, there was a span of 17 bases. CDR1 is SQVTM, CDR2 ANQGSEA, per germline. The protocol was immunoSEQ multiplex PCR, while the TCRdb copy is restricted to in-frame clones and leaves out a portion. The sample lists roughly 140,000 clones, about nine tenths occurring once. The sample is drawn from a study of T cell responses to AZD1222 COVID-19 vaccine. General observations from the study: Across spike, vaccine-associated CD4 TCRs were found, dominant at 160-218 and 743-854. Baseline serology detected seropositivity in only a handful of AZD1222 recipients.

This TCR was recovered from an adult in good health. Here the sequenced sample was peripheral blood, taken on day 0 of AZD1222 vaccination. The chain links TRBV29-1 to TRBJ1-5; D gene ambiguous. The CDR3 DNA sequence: TGCAGCGTGTCTGGAGGGCCCGGCGGCAATCAGCCCCAGCATTTT. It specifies CSVSGGPGGNQPQHF.